Listed here are 15 T cell receptor beta chains from one sample, sequenced in a study of blood T cell repertoires in COVID-19. TCRdb keeps only in-frame clones here, not all; method: immunoSEQ multiplex PCR. Of around 56,000 clones listed, around 77% were seen once; the top ten hold approximately 3%. The sequenced sample was peripheral blood. These receptors were collected from a man between 60 and 70 years old with acute or convalescent COVID-19.

This chain connects TRBV7-9 to TRBJ1-6; the D gene is possibly TRBD1 (5 bases). This CDR3 is built from 14 residues. Germline loops: CDR1 SEHNR, CDR2 FQNEAQ (reference sequence). Trimming took off 2 bases at V and 7 bases at J, with 9 bases between the two ends. The CDR3 here is CASSLPGVNSPLHF. CDR3 DNA sequence: TGTGCCAGCAGCTTACCGGGGGTCAATTCACCCCTCCACTTT.

V and J are TRBV6-1 and TRBJ1-3, with D possibly being TRBD1 (5 bases). The CDR3 extends over 18 amino acids. The germline V and J ends were trimmed by 2 bases and 0 bases, with 17 bases remaining between them. Germline V lookup: CDR1 MNHNS, CDR2 SASEGT. CDR3 nucleotide sequence: TGTGCCAGCAGTGAACGGCGCGGCAGGGCCTCCTCTGGAAACACCATATATTTT. Translating gives CASSERRGRASSGNTIYF.

The chain couples TRBV2 to TRBJ2-1; 7 bases map to TRBD2. The CDR3 is 13 amino acids. V lost 6 bases, J lost 4 bases, and 3 bases stayed unmatched. From germline, CDR1 is SNHLY and CDR2 FYNNEI. The CDR3 coding sequence is TGTGCCAGCAGCCCGGGACTATACAATGAGCAGTTCTTC. Protein sequence: CASSPGLYNEQFF.

This clone occurred once. V is TRBV11-2 and J is TRBJ1-2, with 10 bases matching TRBD1. The CDR3 runs 15 residues. Trimming took 6 bases from V and 8 from J; bases not matched to a gene: 12. Per the germline V gene, CDR1 is SGHAT and CDR2 is FQNNGV. The CDR3 nucleotides are TGTGCCAGCAGTCAGGGACAGGGGAAGGCCCAGGGCTACACCTTC. It yields the protein CASSQGQGKAQGYTF.

This clone was observed once. J is TRBJ2-1 and V is TRBV20-1, with a tentative D call TRBD2 (5 bases). The ends were cut back, 3 bases at V and 8 bases at J, with 20 bases in the middle. This CDR3 contains 15 residues. Germline CDR1 is DFQATT and CDR2 is SNEGSKA (reference sequence). The CDR3 reads CSASPFVEGRDEQFF. As DNA, the CDR3 is TGCAGTGCTAGTCCTTTTGTCGAGGGCCGGGATGAGCAGTTCTTC.

The chain carries TRBV15 and TRBJ2-1, with TRBD2 matching over 14 bases. This CDR3 spans 16 amino acids. From germline, CDR1 is LNHNV and CDR2 YYDKDF (reference sequence). V dropped 0 bases and J dropped 10; count of bases not matched to a gene: 5. CDR3 protein: CATSREGTSGGYEQFF. DNA of the CDR3: TGTGCCACCAGCAGAGAAGGGACTAGCGGGGGATACGAGCAGTTCTTC.

The chain employs TRBV12-5 and TRBJ1-1, with D perhaps matching TRBD1 (6 bases). The CDR3 covers 16 residues. Trimming stripped 6 bases from V and 0 bases from J, with 17 bases between. The germline V gene has CDR1 LGHNT and CDR2 FRNRAP. The CDR3 spells CASGPSTGRLNTEAFF. Written as DNA, the CDR3 is TGTGCTAGTGGCCCTTCGACAGGTCGCCTGAACACTGAAGCTTTCTTT.

V is TRBV6-5 and J is TRBJ1-4; 8 nucleotides agree with TRBD1. Germline-derived CDR1 and CDR2 are MNHEY and SVGAGI. V shed 6 bases and J 5 bases; nucleotides not matched to a gene: 5. The CDR3 contains 14 residues. CDR3 bases: TGTGCCAGCAGATTCGACAGGGGCAATGAAAAACTGTTTTTT. This encodes CASRFDRGNEKLFF.

The chain carries TRBV7-3 and TRBJ2-7; possible D gene TRBD1, 5 bases. Per germline, CDR1 SGHTA and CDR2 FQGTGA. The ends were cut back, 5 bases at V and 2 bases at J, with 10 bases in the middle. The CDR3 extends over 13 amino acids. The CDR3 loop is CASSPSGPYEQYF. The CDR3 DNA is TGTGCCAGCAGCCCCTCAGGGCCCTACGAGCAGTACTTC. Complete variable domain (other parts from reference TRBV7-3 and TRBJ2-7): GAGVSQTPSNKVTEKGKYVELRCDPISGHTALYWYRQSLGQGPEFLIYFQGTGAADDSGLPNDRFFAVRPEGSVSTLKIQRTERGDSAVYLCASSPSGPYEQYFGPGTRLTVT.

The rearrangement joins TRBV21-1 to TRBJ2-7; the table's D call, TRBD1, was not checked against the DNA. TRBV21-1 is classified as a pseudogene. The CDR3 has 14 residues. The CDR3 loop is CASSISSPGYEQYF. The CDR3 DNA reads as TGTGCCAGCAGCATTTCATCTCCAGGATACGAGCAGTACTTC.

The V gene is TRBV5-1, the J gene TRBJ2-1; 8 nucleotides line up with TRBD2. Germline CDR1 reads SGHRS; CDR2 reads YFSETQ. V lost 4 bases and J lost 3; bases outside the gene matches: 6. This CDR3 is 15 amino acids long. CDR3 DNA sequence: TGCGCCAGCAGCATCAAAAGCGGGGGCTACAATGAGCAGTTCTTC. Its translation is CASSIKSGGYNEQFF.

The chain combines TRBV19 with TRBJ1-1; 12 nucleotides align to TRBD1. With V trimmed by 3 bases and J by 8 bases, 10 bases remained unmatched. The CDR3 has 16 amino acids. Germline CDR1 LNHDA, CDR2 SQIVND (reference sequence). The CDR3 coding sequence is TGTGCCAGTAGTATGCGAACGGGACAGGGGGCCCCAGAAGCTTTCTTT. This encodes CASSMRTGQGAPEAFF.

This chain connects TRBV5-6 to TRBJ2-3, with unresolved D. Trimming took 4 bases from V and 6 from J, leaving 9 bases between them. The length of the CDR3 is 12 residues. Germline CDR1 and CDR2: SGHDT and YYEEEE. The CDR3 sequence is CASSGTEDTQYF. In nucleotides, the CDR3 is TGTGCCAGCAGCGGCACGGAGGATACGCAGTATTTT.

V is TRBV5-1 and J is TRBJ2-7; TRBD1 aligns across 7 bases. Germline trimming cut 0 bases from V and 4 bases from J; bases unmatched to any gene: 4. The CDR3 has 14 residues. CDR1 and CDR2 from the germline V gene are SGHRS and YFSETQ. The CDR3 loop reads CASSLVGGAYEQYF. The CDR3 DNA reads TGCGCCAGCAGCTTGGTAGGGGGCGCGTACGAGCAGTACTTC. The full variable domain, with the rest looked up from reference TRBV5-1 and TRBJ2-7, is KAGVTQTPRYLIKTRGQQVTLSCSPISGHRSVSWYQQTPGQGLQFLFEYFSETQRNKGNFPGRFSGRQFSNSRSEMNVSTLELGDSALYLCASSLVGGAYEQYFGPGTRLTVT.

The V gene is TRBV24-1, the J gene TRBJ2-3; D is unclear. The V end was cut by 9 bases, the J end by 2 bases, with 17 bases between. The CDR3 consists of 15 residues. Germline assignment: CDR1 KGHDR and CDR2 SFDVKD. The chain's CDR3 is CATSLSTHSTDTQYF. CDR3 nucleotide sequence: TGTGCCACCTCATTATCGACTCATTCCACAGATACGCAGTATTTT.